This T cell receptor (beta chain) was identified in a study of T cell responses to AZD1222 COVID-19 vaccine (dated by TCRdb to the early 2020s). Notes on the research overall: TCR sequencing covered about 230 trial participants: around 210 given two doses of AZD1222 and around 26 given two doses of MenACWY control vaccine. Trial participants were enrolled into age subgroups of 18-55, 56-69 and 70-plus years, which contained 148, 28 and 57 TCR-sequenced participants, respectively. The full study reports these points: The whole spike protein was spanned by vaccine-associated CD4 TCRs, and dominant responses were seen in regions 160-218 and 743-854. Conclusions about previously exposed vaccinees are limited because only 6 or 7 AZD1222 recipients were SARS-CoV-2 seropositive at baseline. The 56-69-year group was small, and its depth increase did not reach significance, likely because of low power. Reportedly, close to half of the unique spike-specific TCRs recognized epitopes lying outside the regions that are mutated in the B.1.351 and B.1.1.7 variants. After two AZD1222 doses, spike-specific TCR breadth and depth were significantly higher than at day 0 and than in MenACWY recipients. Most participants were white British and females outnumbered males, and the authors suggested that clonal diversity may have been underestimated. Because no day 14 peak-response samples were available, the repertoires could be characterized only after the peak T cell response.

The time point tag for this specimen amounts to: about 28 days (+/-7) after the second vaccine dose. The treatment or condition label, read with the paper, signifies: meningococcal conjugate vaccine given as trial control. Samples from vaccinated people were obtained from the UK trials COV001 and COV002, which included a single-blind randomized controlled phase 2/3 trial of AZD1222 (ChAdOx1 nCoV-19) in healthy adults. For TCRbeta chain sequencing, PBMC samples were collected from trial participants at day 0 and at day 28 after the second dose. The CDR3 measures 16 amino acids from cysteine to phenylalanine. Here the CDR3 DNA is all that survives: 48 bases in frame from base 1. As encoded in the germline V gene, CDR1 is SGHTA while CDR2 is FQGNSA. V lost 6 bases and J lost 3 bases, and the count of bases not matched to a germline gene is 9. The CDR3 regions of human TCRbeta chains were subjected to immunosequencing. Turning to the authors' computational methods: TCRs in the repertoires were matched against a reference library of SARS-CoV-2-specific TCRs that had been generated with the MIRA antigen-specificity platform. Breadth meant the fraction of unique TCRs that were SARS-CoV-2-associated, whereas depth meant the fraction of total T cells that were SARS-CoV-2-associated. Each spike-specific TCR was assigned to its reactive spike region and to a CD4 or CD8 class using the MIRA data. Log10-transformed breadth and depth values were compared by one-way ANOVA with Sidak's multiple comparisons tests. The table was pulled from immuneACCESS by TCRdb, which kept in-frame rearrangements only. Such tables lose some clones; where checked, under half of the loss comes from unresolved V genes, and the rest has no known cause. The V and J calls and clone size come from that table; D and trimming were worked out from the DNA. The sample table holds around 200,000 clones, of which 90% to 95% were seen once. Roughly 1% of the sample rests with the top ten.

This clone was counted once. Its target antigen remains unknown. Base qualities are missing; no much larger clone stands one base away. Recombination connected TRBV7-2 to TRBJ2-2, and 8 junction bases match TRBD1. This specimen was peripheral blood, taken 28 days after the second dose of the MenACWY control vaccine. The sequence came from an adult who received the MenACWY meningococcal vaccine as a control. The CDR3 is CASRTGTGDYTGELFF. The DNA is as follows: TGTGCCAGCAGAACCGGGACAGGAGACTACACCGGGGAGCTGTTTTTT.